The clone carrying this T cell receptor (beta chain) has just one count. Profiling relied on immunoSEQ multiplex PCR, and the TCRdb table lists in-frame clones only, not all of them. The table has 65,000 to 85,000 clones, about nine tenths seen once. This entry comes from a study of blood T cell repertoires in COVID-19. This CDR3 has 15 residues. The V gene's germline CDR1 is LGHNA and CDR2 YSLEER. V was clipped by 5 bases and J by 6 bases, with 16 bases between them. The rearrangement uses TRBV4-3 and TRBJ2-2; D might be TRBD2 (5 bases). The clonotype was recovered from a human donor in a cohort sampled during active COVID-19. Sequencing was done on a sample of peripheral blood. CDR3 coding DNA: TGCGCCAGCAGCTTCCGAGGGATGGGAGCCGGGGAGCTGTTTTTT. It encodes CASSFRGMGAGELFF.